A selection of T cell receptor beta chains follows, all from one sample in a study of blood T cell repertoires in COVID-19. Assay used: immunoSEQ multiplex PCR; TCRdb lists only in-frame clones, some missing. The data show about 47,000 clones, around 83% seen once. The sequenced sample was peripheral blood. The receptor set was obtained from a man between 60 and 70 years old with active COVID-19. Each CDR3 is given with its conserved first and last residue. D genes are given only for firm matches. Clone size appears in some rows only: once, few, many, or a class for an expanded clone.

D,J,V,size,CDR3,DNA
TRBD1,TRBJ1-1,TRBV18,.,CASSPPTGQGYGAFF,TGTGCCAGCTCACCACCCACGGGACAGGGTTATGGGGCTTTCTTT
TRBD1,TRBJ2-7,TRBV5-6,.,CASSVTGSQYF,TGTGCCAGCAGCGTGACAGGGTCACAGTACTTC
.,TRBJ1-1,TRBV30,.,CAVRQNTEAFF,TGTGCCGTGAGGCAGAACACTGAAGCTTTCTTT
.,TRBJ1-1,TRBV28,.,CASSLQGGVRGTEAFF,TGTGCCAGCAGTTTGCAGGGAGGGGTAAGAGGCACTGAAGCTTTCTTT
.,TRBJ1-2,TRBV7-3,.,CASSSLGEGPFKGGYTF,TGTGCCAGCAGCTCCTTGGGGGAGGGTCCCTTCAAAGGTGGCTACACCTTC
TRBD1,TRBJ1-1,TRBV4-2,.,CASSTLDRVTEAFF,TGTGCCAGCAGCACCTTGGACAGGGTCACTGAAGCTTTCTTT
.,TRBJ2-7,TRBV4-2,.,CASSPPRAQGRSYEQYF,TGTGCCAGCAGCCCCCCTAGGGCACAGGGTCGTTCCTACGAGCAGTACTTC
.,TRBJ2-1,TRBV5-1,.,CASSLGSWNRGNEQFF,TGCGCCAGCAGCTTAGGTAGCTGGAATCGTGGCAATGAGCAGTTCTTC
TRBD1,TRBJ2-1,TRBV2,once,CASSQTGTEGYNEQFF,TGTGCCAGCAGTCAGACCGGGACAGAGGGCTACAATGAGCAGTTCTTC
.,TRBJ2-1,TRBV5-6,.,CASSLVARGNEQFF,TGTGCCAGCAGCTTGGTAGCCAGGGGCAATGAGCAGTTCTTC
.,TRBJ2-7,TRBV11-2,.,CASRQNYEQYF,TGTGCCAGCAGACAAAACTACGAGCAGTACTTC
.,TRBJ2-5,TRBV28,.,CASSPSYADTIGETQYF,TGTGCCAGCAGCCCCTCTTATGCAGATACCATTGGAGAGACCCAGTACTTC
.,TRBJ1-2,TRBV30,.,CAWSVGGGYTF,TGTGCCTGGAGTGTGGGGGGTGGCTACACCTTC